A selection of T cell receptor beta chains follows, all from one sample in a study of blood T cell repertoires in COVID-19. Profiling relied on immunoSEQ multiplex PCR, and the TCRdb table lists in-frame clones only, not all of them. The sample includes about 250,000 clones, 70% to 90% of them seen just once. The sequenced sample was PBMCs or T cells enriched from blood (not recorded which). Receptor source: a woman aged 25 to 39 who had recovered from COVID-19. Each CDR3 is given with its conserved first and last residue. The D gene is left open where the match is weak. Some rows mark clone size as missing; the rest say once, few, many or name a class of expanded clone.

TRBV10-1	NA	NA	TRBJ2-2	TGCGCCAGCAGTGAATCGGGGACCGGGGAGCTGTTTTTT	CASSESGTGELFF
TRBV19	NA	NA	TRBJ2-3	TGTGCCAGTAGGTCCTGGGGCTGGTCAGATACGCAGTATTTT	CASRSWGWSDTQYF
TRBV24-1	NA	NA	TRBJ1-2	TGTGCCACCAGTGATATGGACAGAAACTATGGCTACACCTTC	CATSDMDRNYGYTF
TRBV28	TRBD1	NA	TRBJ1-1	TGTGCCAGCGGGGGACAGGGGCACACTGAAGCTTTCTTT	CASGGQGHTEAFF
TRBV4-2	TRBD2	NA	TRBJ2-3	TGTGCCAGCAGCCACACTCTAGCGGGAGGGCCGGATACGCAGTATTTT	CASSHTLAGGPDTQYF
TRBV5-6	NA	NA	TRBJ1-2	TGTGCCAGCAGCTTAGGGGTAGCTAACTATGGCTACACCTTC	CASSLGVANYGYTF
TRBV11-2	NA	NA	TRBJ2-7	TGTGCCAGCAGCCCCACTCCGGCCAGGGCTAGGAACGAGCAGTACTTC	CASSPTPARARNEQYF
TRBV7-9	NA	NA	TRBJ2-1	TGTGCCAGCAGCCCCTGGGGTAGGGGTCTTGGGAATGAGCAGTTCTTC	CASSPWGRGLGNEQFF
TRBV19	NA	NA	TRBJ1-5	TGTGCCAGTATGGAAGGGGCCGGCAATCAGCCCCAGCATTTT	CASMEGAGNQPQHF
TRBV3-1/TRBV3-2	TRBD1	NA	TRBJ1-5	TGTGCCAGCAGCCAACTTGGCAGGGGGCTTAGGGGCAATCAGCCCCAGCATTTT	CASSQLGRGLRGNQPQHF
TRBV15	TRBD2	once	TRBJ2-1	TGTGCCACCAGCAGAGATCTAGCGGACTCCTACAATGAGCAGTTCTTC	CATSRDLADSYNEQFF
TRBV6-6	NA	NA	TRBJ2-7	TGTGCCATCGGGTTCTACGAGCAGTACTTC	CAIGFYEQYF
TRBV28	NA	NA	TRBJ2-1	TGTGCCAGCAGTTTGGCTACAGGGATAAGAAATGAGCAGTTCTTC	CASSLATGIRNEQFF
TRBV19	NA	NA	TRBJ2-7	TGTGCCAGTAGTATTGCAGGGGTTAACGAGCAGTACTTC	CASSIAGVNEQYF
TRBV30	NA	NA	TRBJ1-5	TGTGCCTGGACCCCGGGACAACATAGCAATCAGCCCCAGCATTTT	CAWTPGQHSNQPQHF
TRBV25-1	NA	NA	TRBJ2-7	TGTGCCAGCGGGACTGAACAGGGAGGGTACGAGCAGTACTTC	CASGTEQGGYEQYF
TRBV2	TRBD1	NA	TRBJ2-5	TGTGCCAGCTCTAGGGACAGGCAAGAGACCCAGTACTTC	CASSRDRQETQYF
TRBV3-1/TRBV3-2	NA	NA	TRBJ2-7	TGTGCCAGCAGCCAAGATCATGGGAGCTCCTACGAGCAGTACTTC	CASSQDHGSSYEQYF
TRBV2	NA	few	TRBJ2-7	TGTGCCAGCAGTGAACTACTATTCCGGAGCTCCTACGAGCAGTACTTC	CASSELLFRSSYEQYF
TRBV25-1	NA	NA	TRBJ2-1	TGTGCCAGCAGTGTACTCTCTGCCGGGAGCCATGACAATGAGCAGTTCTTC	CASSVLSAGSHDNEQFF
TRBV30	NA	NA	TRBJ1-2	TGTGCCTGGAGTCTGGGGGGGGACATTGGCTACACCTTC	CAWSLGGDIGYTF
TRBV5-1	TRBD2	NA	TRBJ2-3	TGCGCCAGCAGCGGGACTAGCGGGACAGATACGCAGTATTTT	CASSGTSGTDTQYF
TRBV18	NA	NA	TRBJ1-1	TGTGCCAGCTCTCCCCCCGGGGTGAACACTGAAGCTTTCTTT	CASSPPGVNTEAFF
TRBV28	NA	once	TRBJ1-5	TGTGCCAGCAGTTTCCCGCCGAGTGTAGGACAATTCGGTCAGCCCCAGCATTTT	CASSFPPSVGQFGQPQHF
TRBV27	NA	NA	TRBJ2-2	TGTGCCAGCAATAGTTGGGCTGGGGCAGGGGGGACCGGGGAGCTGTTTTTT	CASNSWAGAGGTGELFF
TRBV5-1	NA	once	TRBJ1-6	TGCGCCAGCAGCTCGCTGACCGTAGCAGGGAGGAGATCCTATAATTCACCCCTCCACTTT	CASSSLTVAGRRSYNSPLHF